The count of the clone carrying this T cell receptor (beta chain) is one. This sample is drawn from a study of blood T cell repertoires in COVID-19. The CDR3 runs to 15 residues. The germline V gene has CDR1 DFQATT and CDR2 SNEGSKA (reference sequence). Trimming removed 3 bases from V and 3 bases from J; junction bases left unmatched: 8. Assay used: immunoSEQ multiplex PCR; TCRdb lists only in-frame clones, some missing. Among a few hundred thousand clones listed, approximately 85% were seen once. The clonotype originates from a human donor with COVID-19, enrolled during active disease. The donor label of this sample is uncertain. The sample consisted of peripheral blood. The genes are TRBV20-1 and TRBJ2-1, with TRBD2 identical over 7 bases. The CDR3: CSASRERGFYNEQFF. CDR3 nucleotides: TGCAGTGCTAGTCGGGAGCGGGGTTTCTACAATGAGCAGTTCTTC.